These T cell receptor beta chains were read from a single sample in a study of T-cell memory formation after mild COVID-19. TCRdb independently ran MiXCR on the 5' RACE reads; one entry per CDR3 protein. The table shows around 110,000 distinct CDR3 sequences, with about 15% occurring only once. Sequenced input: PBMCs or a T cell subset sorted from them (not recorded which). All receptors derive from a man younger than 30 who had mild COVID-19 (a few samples of this study predate the infection). Cell type and time point are not known. Each CDR3 is given with its conserved first and last residue. The D gene is left open where the match is weak. The size entry is marked missing in some rows and otherwise reads once, few, many or a size class.

V	J	D	size	DNA	CDR3
TRBV4-1	TRBJ2-5	NA	many	TGCGCCAGCAGCCAAGATTCTCTGGAGACCCAGTACTTC	CASSQDSLETQYF
TRBV4-3	TRBJ2-3	NA	NA	TGCGCCAGCAGCCCCCACAGTCCTAGCACAGATACGCAGTATTTT	CASSPHSPSTDTQYF
TRBV24-1	TRBJ2-1	NA	NA	TGTGCCACCAGTGACCCAAGGGCGAGCTCCTACAATGAGCAGTTCTTC	CATSDPRASSYNEQFF
TRBV7-8	TRBJ2-1	NA	NA	TGTGCCAGCAGCTCTGCCCTCCTCCCTTACAATGAGCAGTTCTTC	CASSSALLPYNEQFF
TRBV7-9	TRBJ1-2	NA	few	TGTGCCAGCAGCTTACTGGACGGTTCTATCAGGTACACCTTC	CASSLLDGSIRYTF
TRBV12-3/TRBV12-4	TRBJ2-3	TRBD2	few	TGTGCCAGTCTCCTGGAGGCGGGGGGTCTCTTAGATACGCAGTATTTT	CASLLEAGGLLDTQYF
TRBV4-1	TRBJ2-3	NA	NA	TGCGCCAGCAGCCAACGCACAGATACGCAGTATTTT	CASSQRTDTQYF
TRBV6-5	TRBJ2-5	NA	NA	TGTGCCAGCAGTCCAGGGGATGTGGAGACCCAGTACTTC	CASSPGDVETQYF
TRBV24-1	TRBJ2-2	NA	few	TGTGCCACCAGTGATTTTAACCCGAACACCGGGGAGCTGTTTTTT	CATSDFNPNTGELFF
TRBV12-3/TRBV12-4	TRBJ1-4	NA	few	TGTGCCAGCAGCCCAACCCACGAAAAACTGTTTTTT	CASSPTHEKLFF
TRBV4-1	TRBJ2-1	NA	NA	TGCGCCAGCAAGCCTGGGGGACTCAGGAATGAGCAGTTCTTC	CASKPGGLRNEQFF
TRBV5-1	TRBJ2-7	TRBD2	NA	TGCGCCAGCAGCTTTACTAGCGGGGGGAGCTACGAGCAGTACTTC	CASSFTSGGSYEQYF
TRBV28	TRBJ2-1	TRBD1	NA	TGTGCCAGCAGTTCCCTGGATGGGACAGTCTCCTACAATGAGCAGTTCTTC	CASSSLDGTVSYNEQFF
TRBV19	TRBJ1-1	NA	few	TGTGCCAGTAGGGCCTCCACTGAAGCTTTCTTT	CASRASTEAFF
TRBV4-2	TRBJ2-3	TRBD2	NA	TGTGCCAGCAGCCCCTTAGCGGGGGGGCGCACAGATACGCAGTATTTT	CASSPLAGGRTDTQYF
TRBV4-1	TRBJ2-1	TRBD2	NA	TGCGCCAGCAGCCCAAGGACTAGCGGGACCTACAATGAGCAGTTCTTC	CASSPRTSGTYNEQFF
TRBV13	TRBJ2-3	NA	many	TGTGCCAGCAGCCCGCCCGGCATTCTGCTAGATACGCAGTATTTT	CASSPPGILLDTQYF
TRBV6-5	TRBJ1-4	NA	medium-sized	TGTGCCAGCAGTTACCGCTTTAATGGTTTTAATGAAAACCTGTTTTTT	CASSYRFNGFNENLFF
TRBV6-1	TRBJ1-1	NA	many	TGTGCCAGCAGTGATGATAGTAACACTGAAGCTTTCTTT	CASSDDSNTEAFF
TRBV28	TRBJ2-3	NA	NA	TGTGCCAGCAAAGCGGCCGGAGATACGCAGTATTTT	CASKAAGDTQYF
TRBV12-3/TRBV12-4	TRBJ2-7	NA	NA	TGTGCCAGCGGGGACTCAGGGATCTCCTACGAGCAGTACTTC	CASGDSGISYEQYF
TRBV6-5	TRBJ2-1	NA	NA	TGTGCCAGCAGCCGGACACCCCATGAGCAGTTCTTC	CASSRTPHEQFF
TRBV5-1	TRBJ1-1	TRBD1	few	TGCGCCAGCAGCTCAGGGGGCGAGATGGGCACTGAAGCTTTCTTT	CASSSGGEMGTEAFF
TRBV4-1	TRBJ2-7	NA	NA	TGCGCCAGCAGCCAAAGCGCCAGGGGCTCCTACGAGCAGTACTTC	CASSQSARGSYEQYF
TRBV6-2/TRBV6-3	TRBJ2-7	TRBD1	NA	TGTGCCAGCAACCCGGACAGGCCCTCCTACGAGCAGTACTTC	CASNPDRPSYEQYF
TRBV25-1	TRBJ1-1	NA	few	TGTGCCATCCCGGGGCAGAACACTGAAGCTTTCTTT	CAIPGQNTEAFF
TRBV27	TRBJ2-5	TRBD2	many	TGTGCCAGCAGTTCGCAGCTTCAGAACCGGGGGGCCCAGTACTTC	CASSSQLQNRGAQYF
TRBV12-3/TRBV12-4	TRBJ1-4	NA	few	TGTGCCAGCAGTTCGGGCCCGCTACCGGAACTGTTTTTT	CASSSGPLPELFF
TRBV4-1	TRBJ1-2	TRBD1	NA	TGCGCCAGCAGCCAGCTAATGACAGGGGCCGACTATGGCTACACCTTC	CASSQLMTGADYGYTF
TRBV7-9	TRBJ2-5	TRBD2	few	TGTGCCAGCAGCCACCGACTAGCGGGGGGGCTTGCGGAGACCCAGTACTTC	CASSHRLAGGLAETQYF
TRBV5-1	TRBJ1-2	TRBD1	few	TGCGCCAGCAGCTCGACAGGGAAGGAGGACTATGGCTACACCTTC	CASSSTGKEDYGYTF
TRBV15	TRBJ2-5	NA	many	TGTGCCACCAGCGCTCGAGAGACCCAGTACTTC	CATSARETQYF
TRBV4-2	TRBJ1-4	NA	NA	TGTGCCAGCAGCCAAGAACTTACAACTAATGAAAAACTGTTTTTT	CASSQELTTNEKLFF
TRBV4-1	TRBJ1-1	NA	few	TGCGCCAGCAGCCCTACAGGACGGCGAGAGCTGAACACTGAAGCTTTCTTT	CASSPTGRRELNTEAFF
TRBV9	TRBJ2-7	NA	few	TGTGCCAGCAGCGTAGAGCTAGTCTCCTACGAGCAGTACTTC	CASSVELVSYEQYF
TRBV10-2	TRBJ2-7	TRBD1	few	TGCGCCAGCAGTGTATTCCGGGACAGGGGGTTGGAGCAGTACTTC	CASSVFRDRGLEQYF
TRBV7-9	TRBJ2-2	NA	NA	TGTGCCAGCAGCTTAGACAGGGTGCGAATCGCCGGGGAGCTGTTTTTT	CASSLDRVRIAGELFF
TRBV5-6	TRBJ1-1	NA	many	TGTGCCAGCAGCTTCCAGGGTCACCGTCCTAACACTGAAGCTTTCTTT	CASSFQGHRPNTEAFF
TRBV5-1	TRBJ2-3	NA	few	TGCGCCAGCACCTCTCGTCCGACTCAACCCTATACGCAGTATTTT	CASTSRPTQPYTQYF
TRBV4-3	TRBJ2-7	NA	NA	TGCGCCAGCAGTCAGGGGTCGGACTACGAGCAGTACTTC	CASSQGSDYEQYF
TRBV6-5	TRBJ1-2	NA	NA	TGTGCCAGCAGTTTGGTAGGGAGCGGTTACTATGGCTACACCTTC	CASSLVGSGYYGYTF
TRBV5-6	TRBJ2-7	NA	NA	TGTGCCAGCAGCCCCTCGGAGGGTCCACAATTGGAGCAGTACTTC	CASSPSEGPQLEQYF
TRBV5-1	TRBJ1-4	TRBD1	few	TGCGCCAGCAGCCTTGCGACAGGGGGCGACGAAAAACTGTTTTTT	CASSLATGGDEKLFF
TRBV10-3	TRBJ2-4	NA	NA	TGTGCCATCAGTCACACGGGGTCGGACATTCAGTACTTC	CAISHTGSDIQYF
TRBV20-1	TRBJ2-3	NA	few	TGCAGTGCTAGAGATAGGACCCGGGGCACAGATACGCAGTATTTT	CSARDRTRGTDTQYF
TRBV12-3/TRBV12-4	TRBJ1-4	NA	NA	TGTGCCAGCAGTTTGATTACCGGGACTAATGAAAAACTGTTTTTT	CASSLITGTNEKLFF
TRBV6-5	TRBJ2-7	NA	NA	TGTGCCAGCAGCCTGAACGGGGGCCCCTACGAGCAGTACTTC	CASSLNGGPYEQYF
TRBV4-3	TRBJ1-5	NA	NA	TGCGCCAGCAGCCAAGTCGCAGGGCCGGCCCAGCCCCAGCATTTT	CASSQVAGPAQPQHF
TRBV4-2	TRBJ2-3	TRBD2	NA	TGTGCCAGCAGCCAAGTTATTGCCGCGGGACTAGCAGGCGATACGCAGTATTTT	CASSQVIAAGLAGDTQYF
TRBV4-3	TRBJ2-7	NA	few	TGCGCCAGCAGCCAAGATTTCAAGGCGGATCCCCAAGACGAGCAGTACTTC	CASSQDFKADPQDEQYF
TRBV29-1	TRBJ2-7	TRBD2	few	TGCAGCGCCGAGATCATCAGCGGGGGCAGGATCTCCTACGAGCAGTACTTC	CSAEIISGGRISYEQYF
TRBV4-3	TRBJ2-3	TRBD2	many	TGCGCCAGCAGCCCGACTAGCGGGGGGGCAGATACGCAGTATTTT	CASSPTSGGADTQYF
TRBV4-3	TRBJ2-3	NA	NA	TGCGCCAGCAGCCCGCTGACGGGGCCCGCAGATACGCAGTATTTT	CASSPLTGPADTQYF
TRBV25-1	TRBJ1-1	TRBD1	few	TGTGCCAGCAGTGAGGGGACAGCGGTCCTCATGAACACTGAAGCTTTCTTT	CASSEGTAVLMNTEAFF
TRBV3-1	TRBJ2-5	NA	NA	TGTGCCAGCAGCCCCACAGGTAGAAGGGAGGTGACCCAGTACTTC	CASSPTGRREVTQYF
TRBV4-1	TRBJ1-5	NA	NA	TGCGCCAGCAGCCACCCACATGGGGCAGGGAGGGTGCGGCCCCAGCATTTT	CASSHPHGAGRVRPQHF
TRBV7-9	TRBJ2-1	NA	many	TGTGCCACCTCCCTCGGGAATGAGCAGTTCTTC	CATSLGNEQFF
TRBV27	TRBJ2-1	NA	NA	TGTGCCAGCAGTCCCCTTGGGGGGCGCAATGAGCAGTTCTTC	CASSPLGGRNEQFF
TRBV29-1	TRBJ2-2	NA	few	TGCAGCGTTGTAGGACGCGGGGAGCTGTTTTTT	CSVVGRGELFF